Listed here are 2 T cell receptor beta chains from one sample, sequenced in a study of human T cells and chemical hapten exposure. Single cDNA molecules in the library carried unique molecular identifiers attached during preparation. A single record per CDR3 protein comes from TCRdb applying MiXCR to the reads. The sample yields 3,200 or so distinct CDR3 sequences, 48% seen once. Treatment defined: therapeutic diphenylcyclopropenone sensitization with weekly scalp DPC. The source material was whole blood, sampled before DPC sensitization or 2, 6, or about 24 weeks after (not recorded which). These receptors originate from an adult with alopecia areata. Some clones in this sample may be carry-over from other donors' samples. This table probably holds off-target reads from a library built for another chain.

The rearrangement joins TRBV29-1 to TRBJ2-1; unclear D gene. Germline V gives CDR1 SQVTM, CDR2 ANQGSEA. This CDR3 has 13 amino acids. The V end was cut by 3 bases, the J end by 6 bases, with 12 bases between. The CDR3: CSVEPQPSNEQFF. CDR3 in DNA: TGCAGCGTTGAGCCCCAACCGTCCAATGAGCAGTTCTTC.

This clonotype is categorized as large. This chain uses TRBV4-2 with TRBJ2-7; possible D gene TRBD1, 6 bases. V shed 0 bases and J shed 0 bases, with 15 bases lying between them. The germline V gene has CDR1 LGHNA and CDR2 YNFKEQ. The CDR3 spans 17 residues. The CDR3 region has the DNA TGTGCCAGCAGCCAAGATGTCCGGGACACAACCTCCTACGAGCAGTACTTC. Amino acid sequence: CASSQDVRDTTSYEQYF.